Listed below are T cell receptor beta chains from one sample, sequenced in a study of regulatory and conventional T cells in RAG deficiency. Clones were read by immunoSEQ multiplex PCR, and TCRdb kept only the in-frame ones, dropping some. The sample holds more than 35,000 clones; 70% to 90% are singletons and the top ten take around 0.5%. This sample was also put to use in a study of regulatory T cells.

The sequenced sample was CD4+ effector T cells sorted from blood. The receptors shown here come from a human donor in good health. The CDR3 runs from the conserved cysteine through the conserved F or W. The D gene is left open where the match is weak. Not all rows give a size; the values are once, few, many and, for expanded clones, a class.

D gene,V gene,J gene,clone size,CDR3 DNA,CDR3 protein
NA,TRBV27,TRBJ2-7,NA,TGTGCCAGCAGTTACGGAGCCCGTTACGAGCAGTACTTC,CASSYGARYEQYF
TRBD2,TRBV5-6,TRBJ2-1,NA,TGTGCCACAACTAGCGGGGGGGCCGGTGAGCAGTTCTTC,CATTSGGAGEQFF
NA,TRBV2,TRBJ2-7,once,TGTGCCAGCAGTCTTACAGGAATCGGCGAGCAGTACTTC,CASSLTGIGEQYF
TRBD2,TRBV25-1,TRBJ2-1,NA,TGTGCCAGCAGTTCTAGCGGCCCATGGCGGGAGCAGTTCTTC,CASSSSGPWREQFF
NA,TRBV5-4,TRBJ2-3,NA,TGTGCCCTCCAGCCGGGACAAGGCACAGATACGCAGTATTTT,CALQPGQGTDTQYF
TRBD1,TRBV6-5,TRBJ1-1,NA,TGTGCCAGCGGCAAGAGGGGGACAGGCCTTAATGAAGCTTTCTTT,CASGKRGTGLNEAFF
TRBD2,TRBV5-8,TRBJ2-3,NA,TGTGCCAGCAGCTTTGGGGCGGGAGTCTCAGATACGCAGTATTTT,CASSFGAGVSDTQYF
TRBD1,TRBV30,TRBJ1-1,NA,TGTGCCTGGAGGGGACAGGCCTACACTGAAGCTTTCTTT,CAWRGQAYTEAFF
NA,TRBV5-8,TRBJ2-3,NA,TGTGCCAGCAGCTGGGTTTCCAAGAGTTCTAGCACAGATACGCAGTATTTT,CASSWVSKSSSTDTQYF
TRBD2,TRBV11-3,TRBJ2-7,NA,TGTGCCAGCAGCTTAGAGGCAGGGGGACTAGCGGGGACCTACGAGCAGTACTTC,CASSLEAGGLAGTYEQYF
TRBD2,TRBV2,TRBJ2-3,once,TGTGCCAGCAGGCCCGGACTAGCGGGGGCTAGCACAGATACGCAGTATTTT,CASRPGLAGASTDTQYF
NA,TRBV28,TRBJ1-2,NA,TGTGCCAGCACCCTTCCAAACTATGGCTACACCTTC,CASTLPNYGYTF
NA,TRBV19,TRBJ1-4,NA,TGTGCCAGTGGACAGAGCCAGGAAAAACTGTTTTTT,CASGQSQEKLFF
TRBD1,TRBV5-1,TRBJ1-2,NA,TGCGCCAGCAGCTCCTCCGGGACAGGGGTGGATGGCTACACCTTC,CASSSSGTGVDGYTF
TRBD1,TRBV28,TRBJ2-7,NA,TGTGCCAGCAGCGTCGACAGGGGCCTCTACGAGCAGTACTTC,CASSVDRGLYEQYF
NA,TRBV2,TRBJ2-7,NA,TGTGCCAGCAGTGAAGTCGGACTGCAAAGGGGGTCGTACGAGCAGTACTTC,CASSEVGLQRGSYEQYF